This T cell receptor (beta chain) is drawn from a study of blood T cell repertoires in COVID-19. The overall study: Collection of acute and convalescent COVID-19 samples took place in the United States, Italy and Spain. From T cells, B-cell-depleted T cells, or PBMCs came the material, which was cDNA or gDNA.

Those enrolled in Seattle joined during active infection and were followed longitudinally afterward. Clones were sequenced by immunoSEQ multiplex PCR, and TCRdb holds only the in-frame ones, with some missing. The sample yields more than 250,000 clones, around 88% seen once. The TCR was taken from a young woman with COVID-19, enrolled during active disease. Sequenced material: peripheral blood.

As DNA, the CDR3 is TGTGCCAGCAGCGTAACACAAACTAATGAAAAACTGTTTTTT. Its translation is CASSVTQTNEKLFF. The chain links TRBV9 to TRBJ1-4; D is undetermined. This CDR3 has 14 residues. Germline-derived CDR1 and CDR2 are SGDLS and YYNGEE. V was clipped by 1 base and J by 1 base, with 5 bases between them.